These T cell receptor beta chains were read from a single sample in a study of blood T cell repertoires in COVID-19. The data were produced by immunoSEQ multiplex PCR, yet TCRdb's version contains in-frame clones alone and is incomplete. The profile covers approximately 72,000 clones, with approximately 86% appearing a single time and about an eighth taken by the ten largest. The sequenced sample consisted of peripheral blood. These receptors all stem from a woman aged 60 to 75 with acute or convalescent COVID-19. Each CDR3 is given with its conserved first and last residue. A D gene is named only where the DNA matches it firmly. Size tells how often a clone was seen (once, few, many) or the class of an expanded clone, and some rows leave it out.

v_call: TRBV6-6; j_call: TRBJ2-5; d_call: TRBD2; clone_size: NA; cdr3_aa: CASSYKAGSQETQYF; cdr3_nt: TGTGCCAGCAGTTATAAAGCGGGGTCACAAGAGACCCAGTACTTC
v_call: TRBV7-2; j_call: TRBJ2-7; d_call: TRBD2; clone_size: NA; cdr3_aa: CASSSGTSGGYEQYF; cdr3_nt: TGTGCCAGCAGCTCCGGAACTAGCGGAGGGTACGAGCAGTACTTC
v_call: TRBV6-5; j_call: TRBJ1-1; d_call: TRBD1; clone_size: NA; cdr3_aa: CASSLLGQGRTEAFF; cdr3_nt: TGTGCCAGCAGTCTCCTAGGACAGGGTCGGACTGAAGCTTTCTTT
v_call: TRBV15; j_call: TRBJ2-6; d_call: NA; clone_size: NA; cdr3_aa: CATSRDSGSGANVLTF; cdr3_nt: TGTGCCACCAGCAGAGATTCAGGGTCTGGGGCCAACGTCCTGACTTTC
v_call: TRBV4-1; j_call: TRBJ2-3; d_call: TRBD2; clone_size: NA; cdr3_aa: CASSSRLAGGTDTQYF; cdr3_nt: TGCGCCAGCAGCTCCCGACTAGCGGGGGGCACAGATACGCAGTATTTT
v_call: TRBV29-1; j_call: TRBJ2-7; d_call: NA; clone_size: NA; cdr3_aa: CSVGAPGTSPSYEQYF; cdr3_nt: TGCAGCGTTGGGGCCCCCGGGACATCACCGTCCTACGAGCAGTACTTC
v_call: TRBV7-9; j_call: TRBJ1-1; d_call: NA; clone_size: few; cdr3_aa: CASSSGPEAFF; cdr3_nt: TGTGCCAGCAGCTCAGGGCCCGAAGCTTTCTTT
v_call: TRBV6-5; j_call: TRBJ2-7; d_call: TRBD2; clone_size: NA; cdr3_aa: CASSYPGSGVEQYF; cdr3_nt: TGTGCCAGCAGTTACCCTGGTAGCGGGGTCGAGCAGTACTTC
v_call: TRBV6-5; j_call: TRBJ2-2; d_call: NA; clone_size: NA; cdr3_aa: CASTQGGDGELFF; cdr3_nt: TGTGCCAGCACCCAAGGGGGGGACGGGGAGCTGTTTTTT
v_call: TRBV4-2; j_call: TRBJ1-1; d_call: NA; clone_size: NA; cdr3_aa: CASSLVASPNTEAFF; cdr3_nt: TGTGCCAGCAGCCTCGTGGCTTCGCCGAACACTGAAGCTTTCTTT
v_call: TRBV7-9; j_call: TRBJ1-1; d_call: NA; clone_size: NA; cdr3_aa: CASSPGAQMNTEAFF; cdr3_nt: TGTGCCAGCAGCCCAGGGGCACAAATGAACACTGAAGCTTTCTTT
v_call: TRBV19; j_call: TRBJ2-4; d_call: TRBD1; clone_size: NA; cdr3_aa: CASSKDRVLAKNIQYF; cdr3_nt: TGTGCCAGTAGTAAGGACAGGGTACTAGCCAAAAACATTCAGTACTTC
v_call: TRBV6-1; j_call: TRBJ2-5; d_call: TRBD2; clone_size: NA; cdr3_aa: CASSESGGALWETQYF; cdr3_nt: TGTGCCAGCAGTGAAAGCGGGGGGGCCCTGTGGGAGACCCAGTACTTC
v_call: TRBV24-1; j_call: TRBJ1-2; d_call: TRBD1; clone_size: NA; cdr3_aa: CATSDSGTGYGYTF; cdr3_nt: TGTGCCACCAGTGACTCCGGGACAGGTTATGGCTACACCTTC
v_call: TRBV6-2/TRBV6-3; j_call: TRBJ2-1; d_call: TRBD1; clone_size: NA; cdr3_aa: CASSSHKGQGAWRNEQFF; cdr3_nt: TGTGCCAGCAGCTCGCATAAAGGCCAGGGGGCATGGAGGAATGAGCAGTTCTTC
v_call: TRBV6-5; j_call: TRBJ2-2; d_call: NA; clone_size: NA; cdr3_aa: CASKLRQVNTGELFF; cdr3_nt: TGTGCCAGCAAACTAAGACAGGTGAACACCGGGGAGCTGTTTTTT
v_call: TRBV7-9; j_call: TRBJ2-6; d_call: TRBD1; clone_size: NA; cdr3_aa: CASTPPGQGLSGANVLTF; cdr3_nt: TGTGCCAGCACCCCACCGGGACAGGGTCTCTCTGGGGCCAACGTCCTGACTTTC
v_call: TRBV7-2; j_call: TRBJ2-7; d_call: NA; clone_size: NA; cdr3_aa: CASSPSSYEQYF; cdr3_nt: TGTGCCAGCAGCCCTAGCTCCTACGAGCAGTACTTC
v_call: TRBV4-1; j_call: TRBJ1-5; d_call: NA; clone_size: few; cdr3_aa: CASSHEYNSNQPQHF; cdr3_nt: TGCGCCAGCAGCCATGAATACAATAGCAATCAGCCCCAGCATTTT
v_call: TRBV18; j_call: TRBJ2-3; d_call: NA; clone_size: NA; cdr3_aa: CASSRVGLTDTDTQYF; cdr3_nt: TGTGCCAGCTCACGGGTTGGGCTTACCGACACAGATACGCAGTATTTT
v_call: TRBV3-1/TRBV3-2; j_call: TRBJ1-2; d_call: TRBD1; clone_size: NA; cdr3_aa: CASSRTGGGNYGYTF; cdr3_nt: TGTGCCAGCAGCCGCACAGGGGGTGGGAACTATGGCTACACCTTC
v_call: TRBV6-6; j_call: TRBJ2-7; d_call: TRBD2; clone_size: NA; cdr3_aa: CASIRLAAGGDYEQYF; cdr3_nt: TGTGCCAGCATCCGACTAGCCGCGGGAGGTGACTACGAGCAGTACTTC